This T cell receptor (beta chain) was sequenced during a study of blood T cells in healthy people across ages. This clonotype showed up just a few times. The junction had 7 bases not matched to a gene; V was cut back by 6 bases and J by 3 bases. The CDR3 covers 13 residues. Germline lookup yields CDR1 DFQATT and CDR2 SNEGSKA (reference sequence). Around 9.4 milliliters was the volume of peripheral blood drawn from each donor. Isolation recovered at least 6.5 million PBMCs from every sample. The second PCR ran roughly 6 to 11 cycles with a sample-barcoded 5' primer and J-beta primers. Each cDNA molecule was tagged by a template-switch adaptor with 12 random nucleotides. Researchers report that each sample yielded at least 2.5 million CDR3-containing paired-end reads. TCRdb redid the calling of the 5' RACE reads with MiXCR, one entry per CDR3 protein. Here the sample spans approximately 790,000 distinct CDR3 sequences, around two thirds being singletons.

Sequences were obtained from blood. The source is a young man in good health. This chain connects TRBV20-1 to TRBJ2-5, with 7 bases lining up with TRBD1. CDR3 residues: CSAPDRVKETQYF. The CDR3 DNA sequence: TGCAGTGCCCCTGACAGGGTGAAAGAGACCCAGTACTTC.